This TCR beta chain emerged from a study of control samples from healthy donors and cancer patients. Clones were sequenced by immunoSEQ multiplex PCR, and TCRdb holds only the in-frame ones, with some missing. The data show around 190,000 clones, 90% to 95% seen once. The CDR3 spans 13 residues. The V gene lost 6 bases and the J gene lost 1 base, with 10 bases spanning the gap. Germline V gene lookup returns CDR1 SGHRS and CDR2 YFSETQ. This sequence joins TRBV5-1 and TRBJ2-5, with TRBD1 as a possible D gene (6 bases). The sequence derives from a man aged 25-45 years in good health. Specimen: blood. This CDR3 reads CASNRDTQETQYF. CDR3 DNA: TGCGCCAGCAATCGGGACACCCAAGAGACCCAGTACTTC. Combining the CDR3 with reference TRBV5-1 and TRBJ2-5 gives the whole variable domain KAGVTQTPRYLIKTRGQQVTLSCSPISGHRSVSWYQQTPGQGLQFLFEYFSETQRNKGNFPGRFSGRQFSNSRSEMNVSTLELGDSALYLCASNRDTQETQYFGPGTRLLVL.